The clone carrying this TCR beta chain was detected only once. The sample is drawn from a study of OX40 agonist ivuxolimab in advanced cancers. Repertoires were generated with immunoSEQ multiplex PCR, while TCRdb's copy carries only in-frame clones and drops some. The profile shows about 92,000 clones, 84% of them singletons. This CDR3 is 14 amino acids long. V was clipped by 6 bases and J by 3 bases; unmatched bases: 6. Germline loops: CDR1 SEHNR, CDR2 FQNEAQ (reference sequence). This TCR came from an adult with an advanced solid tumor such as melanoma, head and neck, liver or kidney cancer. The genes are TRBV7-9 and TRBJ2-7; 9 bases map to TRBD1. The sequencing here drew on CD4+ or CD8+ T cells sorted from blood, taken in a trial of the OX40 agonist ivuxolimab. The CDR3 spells CASSPGTGLYEQYF. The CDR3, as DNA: TGTGCCAGCAGTCCGGGGACAGGGCTCTACGAGCAGTACTTC.